Below are 13 T cell receptor beta chains sequenced from a single sample in a study of blood T cell repertoires in COVID-19. Assay: immunoSEQ multiplex PCR; the TCRdb copy retains only in-frame clones and omits some. Of fewer than 250,000 clones listed, 86% are singletons. The specimen was PBMCs or T cells enriched from blood (not recorded which). These receptors all stem from a woman aged 40 to 55 with acute COVID-19.

V is TRBV7-9 and J is TRBJ2-3, with 8 bases aligning to TRBD2. Per the germline V gene, CDR1 is SEHNR and CDR2 is FQNEAQ (reference sequence). V trimming: 7 bases; J trimming: 0 bases; junction bases outside the gene matches: 3. The CDR3 totals 14 residues. CDR3: CASTPGGSTDTQYF. The CDR3 nucleotides are TGTGCCAGCACCCCGGGGGGGAGCACAGATACGCAGTATTTT.

The chain carries TRBV5-6 and TRBJ1-2, with unresolved D. The ends were cut back, 0 bases at V and 6 bases at J, with 12 bases in the middle. The germline V gene has CDR1 SGHDT and CDR2 YYEEEE. The CDR3 runs to 14 residues. This CDR3 is CASSLVGTVDGYTF. The DNA of the CDR3 is TGTGCCAGCAGCTTGGTTGGAACAGTCGATGGCTACACCTTC. Complete variable domain (other parts from reference TRBV5-6 and TRBJ1-2): DAGVTQSPTHLIKTRGQQVTLRCSPKSGHDTVSWYQQALGQGPQFIFQYYEEEERQRGNFPDRFSGHQFPNYSSELNVNALLLGDSALYLCASSLVGTVDGYTFGSGTRLTVV.

This clone has more than one count but fewer than ten. V is TRBV19 and J is TRBJ2-2; D is perhaps TRBD1 (6 bases). Germline values: CDR1 LNHDA, CDR2 SQIVND (reference sequence). Trimming removed 5 bases from V and 5 bases from J, with 12 bases in between. The CDR3 contains 14 residues. CDR3 protein: CASSLGARTGELFF. Here the CDR3 DNA reads TGTGCCAGTAGTCTGGGGGCAAGGACCGGGGAGCTGTTTTTT.

This clone appeared a single time. The rearrangement uses TRBV28 and TRBJ2-7; D not certain. Germline assignment: CDR1 MDHEN and CDR2 SYDVKM. This CDR3 spans 14 amino acids. V was clipped by 4 bases and J by 9 bases, with 19 bases between them. The CDR3: CASSYQSTSRGQYF. DNA of the CDR3: TGTGCCAGCAGTTATCAGTCTACCTCTCGCGGGCAGTACTTC.

This chain joins TRBV7-9 and TRBJ1-2; D call uncertain. V shed 5 bases and J shed 7 bases, with 20 bases lying between them. Germline V lookup: CDR1 SEHNR, CDR2 FQNEAQ (reference sequence). The CDR3 length is 15 residues. The CDR3 region has the DNA TGTGCCAGCAGCAATAGCGGCAGGAAGGTCTCTGGCTACACCTTC. Its translation: CASSNSGRKVSGYTF.

The rearrangement uses TRBV28 and TRBJ2-5; D is possibly TRBD1 (6 bases). V lost 3 bases and J lost 5, with 19 bases in between. The CDR3 runs 16 residues. From germline, CDR1 is MDHEN and CDR2 SYDVKM. The CDR3 coding sequence is TGTGCCAGCAGTTTTTTGAGTGGAAGCCAGGGGGAGACCCAGTACTTC. This codes for CASSFLSGSQGETQYF.

The rearrangement links TRBV6-5 to TRBJ2-1; 14 bases agree with TRBD2. Germline lookup yields CDR1 MNHEY and CDR2 SVGAGI. CDR3 length: 16 amino acids. J lost 9 bases, V lost 2 bases, and 6 bases had no gene match. CDR3 region: CASSYLTSGRASEQFF. CDR3 in DNA: TGTGCCAGCAGTTACCTGACTAGCGGGAGGGCAAGTGAGCAGTTCTTC.

Only a few counts were recorded for this clone. The chain combines TRBV7-3 with TRBJ2-2, with 7 bases aligning to TRBD1. V shed 0 bases, J shed 6 bases, and the junction held 7 bases outside the gene matches. The CDR3 covers 16 residues. Per the germline V gene, CDR1 is SGHTA and CDR2 is FQGTGA. CDR3 protein: CASSLTRQGVAGELFF. CDR3 coding DNA: TGTGCCAGCAGCTTAACTCGGCAGGGGGTCGCCGGGGAGCTGTTTTTT.

This chain joins TRBV7-9 and TRBJ2-7; unclear D gene. Germline-derived CDR1 and CDR2 are SEHNR and FQNEAQ (reference sequence). V lost 5 bases to trimming and J lost 6 bases, with 17 bases between them. The CDR3 length is 14 residues. The DNA for the CDR3 is TGTGCCAGCAGCACCTCCCTTCAGGTTCTCGAGCAGTACTTC. Translating gives CASSTSLQVLEQYF.

The chain couples TRBV28 to TRBJ1-6, with 10 bases matching TRBD1. The V segment lost 5 bases and the J segment 5 bases; nucleotides outside the gene matches: 12. Germline loops: CDR1 MDHEN, CDR2 SYDVKM. The CDR3 is 18 amino acids. CDR3 loop: CASSPYLGDRGDNSPLHF. In nucleotides, the CDR3 is TGTGCCAGCAGTCCTTATTTAGGGGACAGGGGAGATAATTCACCCCTCCACTTT.

The V gene is TRBV6-5, the J gene TRBJ1-6, with a possible D match to TRBD1 (5 bases). Germline-derived CDR1 and CDR2 are MNHEY and SVGAGI. V gave up 9 bases and J gave up 5 bases, with 17 bases separating them. This CDR3 is built from 15 residues. Here the CDR3 reads CASAPPGGNNSPLHF. The DNA of the CDR3 is TGTGCCAGTGCACCCCCGGGGGGGAATAATTCACCCCTCCACTTT.

The chain links TRBV27 to TRBJ2-3, with 9 bases matching TRBD2. The germline gives CDR1 MNHEY, CDR2 SMNVEV (reference sequence). V gave up 5 bases and J gave up 3 bases; unmatched junction bases: 6. This CDR3 region has 15 residues. As DNA, the CDR3 is TGTGCCAGCAGTCCCTGGACTAGCGAGACAGATACGCAGTATTTT. As protein: CASSPWTSETDTQYF.

The chain uses TRBV6-5 and TRBJ2-7, with 8 positions matching TRBD1. The CDR3 loop spans 15 amino acids. Germline trimming cut 4 bases from V and 4 bases from J; bases unmatched to any gene: 9. The germline V gene has CDR1 MNHEY and CDR2 SVGAGI. This chain's CDR3 is CASSSTGGIAYEQYF. The CDR3 DNA sequence: TGTGCCAGCAGTTCTACAGGGGGAATTGCTTACGAGCAGTACTTC.